This is a list of T cell receptor beta chains from one sample in a study of T cell repertoires in cytomegalovirus infection. A single record per CDR3 protein comes from TCRdb applying MiXCR to the reads. The table has approximately 250,000 distinct CDR3 sequences, under 8.5% seen once. The sequencing sample was made of PBMCs. All receptors derive from a human donor in good health (CMV status not recorded). Some clones in this sample may be carry-over from other donors' samples. CDR3s include the opening cysteine and the closing phenylalanine or tryptophan. A D gene is named only where the DNA matches it firmly. Some rows have no size entry. The others give once, few or many, or a class for an expanded clone.

J gene,D gene,clone size,V gene,CDR3 protein,CDR3 DNA
TRBJ1-6,TRBD1,many,TRBV6-2/TRBV6-3,CASSYGTGDTSPLHF,TGTGCCAGCAGTTACGGGACAGGGGATACTTCACCCCTCCACTTT
TRBJ2-5,NA,many,TRBV30,CAWSPKETQYF,TGTGCCTGGAGTCCGAAAGAGACCCAGTACTTC
TRBJ1-6,NA,many,TRBV25-1,CASSEGGSEDSPLHF,TGTGCCAGCAGTGAAGGCGGCAGCGAAGATTCACCCCTCCACTTT
TRBJ1-1,NA,few,TRBV5-6,CASNRDGTEAFF,TGTGCCAGCAACCGAGACGGCACTGAAGCTTTCTTT
TRBJ1-1,NA,NA,TRBV18,CASSPLWGARVVTEAFF,TGTGCCAGCTCACCACTGTGGGGGGCGAGGGTAGTCACTGAAGCTTTCTTT
TRBJ2-5,TRBD2,NA,TRBV6-2/TRBV6-3,CASSFGLAGGTQYF,TGTGCCAGCAGTTTCGGACTAGCCGGGGGAACCCAGTACTTC
TRBJ2-1,NA,NA,TRBV27,CASSLWDNNEQFF,TGTGCCAGCAGTTTATGGGACAACAATGAGCAGTTCTTC
TRBJ2-2,NA,once,TRBV5-1,CASSLAVGAGELFF,TGCGCCAGCAGCTTGGCCGTGGGCGCCGGGGAGCTGTTTTTT
TRBJ1-6,NA,many,TRBV19,CASHHVASNSPLHF,TGTGCCAGTCACCACGTTGCGTCTAATTCACCCCTCCACTTT
TRBJ2-1,NA,many,TRBV7-6,CASSFRSYNEQFF,TGTGCCAGCAGCTTTAGGTCTTACAATGAGCAGTTCTTC
TRBJ2-3,NA,many,TRBV5-4,CASSFKPGDTQYF,TGTGCCAGCAGCTTTAAGCCCGGCGATACGCAGTATTTT
TRBJ2-3,NA,many,TRBV5-5,CASSRGVDTQYF,TGTGCCAGCAGCCGAGGAGTAGATACGCAGTATTTT
TRBJ2-1,TRBD2,few,TRBV29-1,CSVDLGLANNEQFF,TGCAGCGTTGATTTGGGACTAGCGAACAATGAGCAGTTCTTC
TRBJ1-1,NA,many,TRBV29-1,CSVEGTATAFF,TGCAGCGTTGAAGGCACCGCAACGGCTTTCTTT
TRBJ2-7,TRBD1,many,TRBV7-9,CASLQGAGSYEQYF,TGTGCCAGCCTACAGGGGGCGGGATCCTACGAGCAGTACTTC
TRBJ2-3,NA,NA,TRBV20-1,CSPGMSTDTQYF,TGCAGCCCTGGGATGAGCACAGATACGCAGTATTTT
TRBJ2-1,TRBD2,many,TRBV7-8,CASSLAPRGGSYNEQFF,TGTGCCAGCAGCTTAGCGCCGCGGGGGGGCTCCTACAATGAGCAGTTCTTC
TRBJ2-1,TRBD1,many,TRBV11-3,CASSLRTGAGNEQFF,TGTGCCAGCAGCTTAAGGACAGGGGCCGGAAATGAGCAGTTCTTC
TRBJ1-5,TRBD1,many,TRBV20-1,CSAKSGTDSNQPQHF,TGCAGTGCAAAATCCGGGACAGATAGCAATCAGCCCCAGCATTTT
TRBJ2-7,NA,many,TRBV7-2,CASSFLQSSYEQYF,TGTGCCAGCAGCTTCCTACAGAGCTCCTACGAGCAGTACTTC
TRBJ1-1,NA,NA,TRBV7-6,CASSGQGRVTEAFF,TGTGCCAGCAGCGGGCAGGGTCGAGTCACTGAAGCTTTCTTT
TRBJ1-3,TRBD1,many,TRBV7-8,CASSRQGGNTIYF,TGTGCCAGCAGCCGACAGGGAGGGAACACCATATATTTT
TRBJ2-5,TRBD2,many,TRBV7-2,CASSFASGSQETQYF,TGTGCCAGCAGCTTTGCTAGCGGCTCACAAGAGACCCAGTACTTC
TRBJ2-7,NA,NA,TRBV7-9,CASNPGPSYEQNF,TGTGCCAGCAATCCGGGGCCGTCCTACGAGCAGAACTTC
TRBJ2-1,NA,many,TRBV7-2,CASSSIGSSSSYNEQFF,TGTGCCAGCAGTTCCATAGGATCATCAAGCTCCTACAATGAGCAGTTCTTC
TRBJ2-1,TRBD1,many,TRBV29-1,CSVEGTGGLSYNEQFF,TGCAGCGTTGAAGGAACAGGGGGCCTCTCCTACAATGAGCAGTTCTTC
TRBJ2-5,NA,many,TRBV20-1,CSARGPGTYQETQYF,TGCAGTGCTAGAGGTCCCGGGACCTACCAAGAGACCCAGTACTTC
TRBJ1-2,NA,NA,TRBV12-3/TRBV12-4,CASSLRPGANYGYTF,TGTGCCAGCAGTTTGAGGCCAGGGGCTAACTATGGCTACACCTTC
TRBJ2-3,NA,many,TRBV12-3/TRBV12-4,CASSLRGQIRKDTQYF,TGTGCCAGCAGTTTGCGGGGCCAAATCAGAAAAGATACGCAGTATTTT
TRBJ2-1,NA,many,TRBV6-2/TRBV6-3,CASSYLGGGLYNEQFF,TGTGCCAGCAGTTACCTAGGAGGGGGGCTCTACAATGAGCAGTTCTTC
TRBJ1-4,NA,many,TRBV18,CASSPQKTAYNEKLFF,TGTGCCAGCTCACCTCAGAAGACGGCCTATAATGAAAAACTGTTTTTT
TRBJ1-5,NA,many,TRBV6-2/TRBV6-3,CASSTQDRNSNQPQHF,TGTGCCAGCAGTACACAGGACAGAAATAGCAATCAGCCCCAGCATTTT
TRBJ2-7,TRBD2,many,TRBV20-1,CSARDRKRGVDEQYF,TGCAGTGCTAGAGATCGTAAGCGGGGGGTTGACGAGCAGTACTTC
TRBJ2-1,NA,many,TRBV7-8,CASSLVQGEYHEQFF,TGTGCCAGCAGCTTAGTTCAAGGGGAGTATCATGAGCAGTTCTTC
TRBJ2-3,NA,many,TRBV20-1,CSAASGASWGDTQYF,TGCAGTGCTGCTTCTGGGGCCTCCTGGGGAGATACGCAGTATTTT
TRBJ1-6,TRBD1,many,TRBV7-2,CATTRRTGGGSPLHF,TGTGCCACCACCAGAAGGACAGGGGGAGGTTCACCCCTCCACTTT
TRBJ1-6,NA,many,TRBV25-1,CASSESGRTSPLHF,TGTGCCAGCAGTGAATCCGGCAGAACCTCACCCCTCCACTTT
TRBJ2-2,TRBD2,many,TRBV12-3/TRBV12-4,CASSFPSGGENTGELFF,TGTGCCAGCAGTTTCCCTAGCGGGGGAGAAAACACCGGGGAGCTGTTTTTT
TRBJ2-1,TRBD1,few,TRBV7-9,CASSLTGGKYNEQFF,TGTGCCAGCAGCTTAACAGGGGGCAAGTACAATGAGCAGTTCTTC
TRBJ1-2,TRBD1,many,TRBV29-1,CSAPDRDGYTF,TGCAGCGCCCCGGACAGGGACGGCTACACCTTC
TRBJ2-5,NA,many,TRBV7-8,CASSVRGGVETQYF,TGTGCCAGCAGCGTACGAGGTGGTGTAGAGACCCAGTACTTC
TRBJ1-4,NA,many,TRBV18,CASSPDRANEKLFF,TGTGCCAGCTCACCGGATCGAGCTAATGAAAAACTGTTTTTT
TRBJ1-1,NA,few,TRBV2,CASNSLGGTEAFF,TGTGCCAGCAACTCACTGGGGGGAACTGAAGCTTTCTTT
TRBJ2-7,NA,many,TRBV2,CASRGATYEQYF,TGTGCCAGCAGGGGCGCCACCTACGAGCAGTACTTC
TRBJ1-1,NA,many,TRBV7-2,CASSLVGAMNTEAFF,TGTGCCAGCAGCTTAGTGGGAGCCATGAACACTGAAGCTTTCTTT
TRBJ2-2,TRBD1,many,TRBV5-1,CASSCNIRDRNCSNTGELFF,TGCGCCAGCAGCTGTAATATACGGGACAGAAATTGTTCGAACACCGGGGAGCTGTTTTTT
TRBJ1-1,NA,many,TRBV7-2,CASSFGQLNTEAFF,TGTGCCAGCAGCTTCGGGCAGCTGAACACTGAAGCTTTCTTT
TRBJ2-1,NA,NA,TRBV28,CASSLKGGRDEQFF,TGTGCCAGCAGTTTGAAGGGGGGCAGGGATGAGCAGTTCTTC
TRBJ2-3,TRBD2,NA,TRBV20-1,CSAPTSGGPSGAQYF,TGCAGTGCCCCCACTAGCGGGGGGCCTTCGGGGGCGCAGTATTTT
TRBJ2-6,NA,many,TRBV3-1,CASSQEPNVLTF,TGTGCCAGCAGCCAAGAGCCCAACGTCCTGACTTTC
TRBJ2-7,NA,many,TRBV20-1,CSAYPGQISSYEQYF,TGCAGTGCTTATCCCGGACAGATCAGCTCCTACGAGCAGTACTTC
TRBJ1-1,TRBD1,few,TRBV3-1,CASSLQTGRAFF,TGTGCCAGCAGCCTGCAGACAGGGAGAGCTTTCTTT
TRBJ1-5,NA,many,TRBV7-2,CASSLAQGFNQPQHF,TGTGCCAGCAGCTTAGCGCAGGGATTCAATCAGCCCCAGCATTTT
TRBJ1-1,NA,many,TRBV29-1,CSAGEGTNTEAFF,TGCAGCGCCGGAGAGGGAACGAACACTGAAGCTTTCTTT
TRBJ2-2,NA,many,TRBV12-3/TRBV12-4,CASSFGARELFF,TGTGCCAGCAGTTTTGGGGCTAGGGAGCTGTTTTTT
TRBJ1-1,NA,many,TRBV20-1,CSAPDMQGNTEAFF,TGCAGTGCGCCCGATATGCAGGGTAACACTGAAGCTTTCTTT
TRBJ2-1,TRBD1,many,TRBV5-1,CASSIGQGREQFF,TGCGCCAGCAGCATCGGACAGGGTCGTGAGCAGTTCTTC